The following is a TCR beta chain sequence with its context. The data derive from a study of cytomegalovirus exposure and HLA in healthy donors. PCR employed 60 Vbeta and 13 Jbeta primers. The table came from immunoSEQ multiplex PCR; TCRdb's copy has only in-frame clones and leaves some out. The sample shows 150,000 to 200,000 clones, 55% to 75% of them seen only once. From germline, CDR1 is SGDLS and CDR2 YYNGEE. There are 14 residues in the CDR3. Trimming pared 3 bases from V and 10 bases from J, leaving 16 bases between. The V gene is TRBV9, the J gene TRBJ1-4; D is unresolved. The sample was PBMCs. The receptor's source is a human donor in good health. DNA for the CDR3: TGTGCCAGCAGCGGCGTGGGTCGGGGAAGAAAACTGTTTTTT. Encoded protein: CASSGVGRGRKLFF.